What follows describes a single TCR beta chain. The record originates from a study of blood T cell repertoires in COVID-19. Study summary: Acute and convalescent COVID-19 specimens originated in the United States, Italy and Spain.

V lost 4 bases and J lost 6; bases outside the gene matches: 5. The CDR3 contains 14 residues. Germline V gives CDR1 SGDLS, CDR2 YYNGEE. Clones were sequenced by immunoSEQ multiplex PCR, and TCRdb holds only the in-frame ones, with some missing. The data show some 130,000 clones, about 86% seen once. What the recovered Cohort 3 donors had was two negative PCRs, clearance, or symptom resolution. The V gene is TRBV9, the J gene TRBJ2-1; 9 bases are shared with TRBD2. Sequencing input: PBMCs or T cells enriched from blood (not recorded which). This TCR came from a woman aged 50 to 60 who had recovered from COVID-19. Here the CDR3 reads CASSPRTSANEQFF. The CDR3 DNA reads TGTGCCAGCAGCCCCCGGACTAGCGCCAATGAGCAGTTCTTC.